The rows below give T cell receptor beta chains drawn from one sample of a study of blood T cell repertoires in COVID-19. This table comes from immunoSEQ multiplex PCR, and its TCRdb copy is limited to in-frame clones, with some not included. Here the sample spans approximately 400,000 clones, around 83% being singletons. Material: PBMCs or T cells enriched from blood (not recorded which). All receptors derive from a woman in her forties or fifties who had recovered from COVID-19. Each CDR3 is given without its conserved first and last residue.

V gene | CDR3 protein
TRBV12-5 | ASGLYGTGRNQPQH
TRBV5-1 | ASSLPAPGGNTGELF
TRBV5-5 | ASDRTGINTEAF
TRBV9 | ASSGEGHNYEQY
TRBV7-8 | ASSLVGTSGVHGYT
TRBV4-1 | ASSQEGGYGYT
TRBV4-2 | ASSQEEGQGASGNTIY
TRBV5-5 | ASSPSVVQTVDAY
TRBV6-5 | ASSNAGGGEKLF
TRBV6-2/TRBV6-3 | ASSYRGTYEAF
TRBV11-2 | ASSLGREGTEAF
TRBV19 | ASSHSTGGGGYGYT
TRBV6-5 | ASSYRGFHEQY
TRBV18 | ASNTENYGYT
TRBV30 | AWTGVPNADYT
TRBV20-1 | SASSGTSPYNEQF